The 19 T cell receptor beta chains below come from one sample, sequenced in a study of T cells in Graves' hyperthyroidism and ophthalmopathy. Amplified TCR beta CDR3 regions came from RNA transcripts. Carried out on the TCR CDR3, a first-round RT-PCR used the HTBI primer set. MiXCR was run by TCRdb on the multiplex PCR reads, yielding one entry per CDR3 protein. This repertoire shows a few hundred thousand distinct CDR3 sequences, approximately 17% found once; its top ten account for about 16%. The sequencing input was blood. The receptors come from a young woman with Graves' ophthalmopathy.

The rearrangement joins TRBV19 to TRBJ2-1; the match to TRBD2 covers 13 bases. V shed 4 bases, J shed 5 bases, and the junction held 8 bases outside the gene matches. CDR1 is LNHDA, CDR2 SQIVND, per germline (reference sequence). The CDR3 is 17 residues long. The CDR3 DNA follows: TGTGCCAGTAGTAACCCGGGACTAGCGGGACCTAACAATGAGCAGTTCTTC. It translates to CASSNPGLAGPNNEQFF.

V is TRBV7-9 and J is TRBJ2-7; D uncertain. From germline, CDR1 is SEHNR and CDR2 FQNEAQ (reference sequence). This CDR3 has 13 amino acids. Trimming pared 2 bases from V and 1 base from J, leaving 6 bases between. DNA for the CDR3: TGTGCCAGCAGCTTACTCCTTTCCTACGAGCAGTACTTC. Translation: CASSLLLSYEQYF.

The table lists this clonotype with many counts. V and J are TRBV7-9 and TRBJ2-1; D call uncertain. The CDR3 covers 16 residues. Germline assignment: CDR1 SEHNR and CDR2 FQNEAQ (reference sequence). Trimming cost V 1 base and J 5 bases, with 15 bases left between them. The CDR3 sequence: CASSLVASRRHNEQFF. In DNA, the CDR3 is TGTGCCAGCAGCTTAGTCGCGTCCCGGCGGCACAATGAGCAGTTCTTC.

This clonotype was seen a few times. This sequence joins TRBV5-6 and TRBJ1-2, with D possibly being TRBD1 (6 bases). This CDR3 has 15 residues. Trimming left V 2 bases short and J 4 bases short, with 15 bases between. Germline values: CDR1 SGHDT, CDR2 YYEEEE. This chain's CDR3 is CASSFDSIGGYGYTF. Here the CDR3 DNA reads TGTGCCAGCAGCTTCGACTCAATAGGGGGCTATGGCTACACCTTC.

The chain couples TRBV7-3 to TRBJ1-1, with TRBD1 matching over 7 bases. The CDR3 totals 13 residues. Germline V CDR1 and CDR2: SGHTA, FQGTGA. With V trimmed by 0 bases and J by 10 bases, 5 bases remained unmatched. DNA of the CDR3: TGTGCCAGCAGCTTAACCCAGACAGGGCGAGCTTTCTTT. Translation: CASSLTQTGRAFF.

This clonotype was seen at least ten times. The chain uses TRBV18 and TRBJ1-1, with D uncertain. There are 17 residues in the CDR3. The V and J ends lost 0 bases and 0 bases respectively, with 14 bases between them. In germline, CDR1 is KGHSH, CDR2 LQKENI. CDR3 DNA: TGTGCCAGCTCACCACCGATTCCAGAGACCCTGAACACTGAAGCTTTCTTT. This encodes CASSPPIPETLNTEAFF.

This clonotype has just one count. The J gene is TRBJ2-2, the V gene TRBV27, with TRBD1 matching 9 bases. Germline-derived CDR1 and CDR2 are MNHEY and SMNVEV (reference sequence). The CDR3 runs 15 residues. V shed 6 bases and J 1 base; nucleotides not matched to a gene: 3. The CDR3 DNA reads as TGTGCCAGCAGGTTGGGACAGGGGAACACCGGGGAGCTGTTTTTT. Its translation is CASRLGQGNTGELFF.

This clonotype occurred many times. This sequence joins TRBV20-1 and TRBJ2-3; 15 bases match TRBD2. Germline lookup yields CDR1 DFQATT and CDR2 SNEGSKA (reference sequence). The CDR3 is 15 amino acids. V dropped 4 bases and J dropped 8; count of bases not matched to a gene: 7. The chain's CDR3 is CSATRTSGRGGTQYF. As DNA, the CDR3 is TGCAGTGCTACGCGGACTAGCGGGAGGGGGGGTACGCAGTATTTT.

This chain joins TRBV6-2 or TRBV6-3 and TRBJ2-1; 11 bases match TRBD2. Unmatched junction bases numbered 18, after V lost 2 bases and J lost 3 bases. This CDR3 is built from 21 residues. The germline V gene has CDR1 MNHEY and CDR2 SVGEGT. The CDR3 sequence is CASSYPTFGVAGGADYNEQFF. The CDR3 DNA follows: TGTGCCAGCAGTTACCCCACTTTCGGTGTAGCGGGGGGGGCCGACTACAATGAGCAGTTCTTC.

Concerning this clonotype: The junction differs from germline at one of its ends, possibly a read error. V is TRBV7-9 and J is TRBJ2-7; D unresolved. Germline-derived CDR1 and CDR2 are SEHNR and FQNEAQ (reference sequence). The CDR3 length is 14 residues. CDR3 bases: TGTGCCAACAGCTTCGGGCCGAGCTCCTACGAGCAGTACTTC. Translation: CANSFGPSSYEQYF. The complete variable domain, with remaining parts taken from reference TRBV7-9 and TRBJ2-7, reads DTGVSQNPRHKITKRGQNVTFRCDPISEHNRLYWYRQTLGQGPEFLTYFQNEAQLEKSRLLSDRFSAERPKGSFSTLEIQRTEQGDSAMYLCANSFGPSSYEQYFGPGTRLTVT.

This clonotype occurred many times. The chain combines TRBV11-2 with TRBJ1-5; no clear D. Trimming shortened V by 3 bases and J by 4 bases, and 7 bases separated the two germline ends. The CDR3 length is 13 residues. In germline, CDR1 is SGHAT, CDR2 FQNNGV. The CDR3 sequence: CASSLGFNQPQHF. CDR3 sequence (DNA): TGTGCCAGCAGCTTGGGGTTTAATCAGCCCCAGCATTTT.

This clonotype showed up many times. The chain employs TRBV7-9 and TRBJ1-1; D uncertain. The V and J ends lost 4 bases and 5 bases respectively, with 8 bases between them. The CDR3 length is 12 residues. The germline V gene encodes CDR1 SEHNR and CDR2 FQNEAQ (reference sequence). CDR3 sequence (DNA): TGTGCCAGCAGCTATGGGAAAACTGAAGCTTTCTTT. Translation gives CASSYGKTEAFF.

The chain recombines TRBV3-1 with TRBJ2-7; no clear D. The length of the CDR3 is 17 residues. V lost 4 bases and J lost 3, with 22 bases in between. Germline V gives CDR1 LGHDT, CDR2 YNNKEL (reference sequence). The CDR3 DNA reads as TGTGCCAGCAGCCGAAAACTCGACCGAGACAAACGCTACGAGCAGTACTTC. Translated, it gives CASSRKLDRDKRYEQYF.

This clonotype was recorded a few times. The rearrangement uses TRBV28 and TRBJ2-7; the D gene could be TRBD1 or TRBD2 (5 bases each). V dropped 6 bases and J dropped 3 bases, with 18 bases sitting between them. CDR1 is MDHEN, CDR2 SYDVKM, per germline. This CDR3 is 15 amino acids long. CDR3 sequence: CASRESTAVGYEQYF. In nucleotides, the CDR3 is TGTGCCAGCAGGGAGTCGACAGCGGTGGGCTACGAGCAGTACTTC.

At least ten counts were recorded for this clonotype. CDR3 bases: TGCAGTGCTAGAGTAGGCAGATCTTTCGGTGGCTACACCTTC. This codes for CSARVGRSFGGYTF. J is TRBJ1-2 and V is TRBV20-1, with D unresolved. Germline V lookup: CDR1 DFQATT, CDR2 SNEGSKA (reference sequence). The CDR3 consists of 14 residues. The germline V and J ends were trimmed by 1 base and 7 bases, with 16 bases remaining between them.

This clonotype was recorded many times. The chain carries TRBV7-9 and TRBJ2-3; no clear D. V lost 5 bases and J lost 2, with 11 bases in between. The CDR3 runs to 14 residues. CDR1 and CDR2 from the germline V gene are SEHNR and FQNEAQ (reference sequence). CDR3 sequence (DNA): TGTGCCAGCAGCCCCGACACTTTCACAGATACGCAGTATTTT. Translation: CASSPDTFTDTQYF. Based on the CDR3 plus reference TRBV7-9 and TRBJ2-3, the full variable domain is DTGVSQNPRHKITKRGQNVTFRCDPISEHNRLYWYRQTLGQGPEFLTYFQNEAQLEKSRLLSDRFSAERPKGSFSTLEIQRTEQGDSAMYLCASSPDTFTDTQYFGPGTRLTVL.

This clonotype was seen only a few times. The V call is TRBV19, the J call TRBJ1-2; no clear D gene. The CDR3 is 13 residues long. Germline CDR1 and CDR2: LNHDA and SQIVND (reference sequence). Trimming removed 5 bases at V and 2 bases at J, with 9 bases between. Written as DNA, the CDR3 is TGTGCCAGTAGTGACCATACAAACTATGGCTACACCTTC. It codes for CASSDHTNYGYTF.

This clonotype was seen more than once but under ten times. The rearrangement joins TRBV5-1 to TRBJ1-3; D not certain. Trimming removed 4 bases from V and 0 bases from J, with 5 bases in between. The germline V gene has CDR1 SGHRS and CDR2 YFSETQ. The CDR3 consists of 13 residues. CDR3 nucleotide sequence: TGCGCCAGCAGCGCGGGCTCTGGAAACACCATATATTTT. Amino acid sequence: CASSAGSGNTIYF.

This clonotype occurred many times. The CDR3 DNA is TGTGCCAGCAGACCGGGACAGGGCGCCCTATCGAACACTGAAGCTTTCTTT. Protein product: CASRPGQGALSNTEAFF. V usage is TRBV12-3 or TRBV12-4 and J usage is TRBJ1-1; TRBD1 matches 9 bases. Trimming cost V 6 bases and J 1 base; bases outside gene matches: 12. The CDR3 totals 17 residues.